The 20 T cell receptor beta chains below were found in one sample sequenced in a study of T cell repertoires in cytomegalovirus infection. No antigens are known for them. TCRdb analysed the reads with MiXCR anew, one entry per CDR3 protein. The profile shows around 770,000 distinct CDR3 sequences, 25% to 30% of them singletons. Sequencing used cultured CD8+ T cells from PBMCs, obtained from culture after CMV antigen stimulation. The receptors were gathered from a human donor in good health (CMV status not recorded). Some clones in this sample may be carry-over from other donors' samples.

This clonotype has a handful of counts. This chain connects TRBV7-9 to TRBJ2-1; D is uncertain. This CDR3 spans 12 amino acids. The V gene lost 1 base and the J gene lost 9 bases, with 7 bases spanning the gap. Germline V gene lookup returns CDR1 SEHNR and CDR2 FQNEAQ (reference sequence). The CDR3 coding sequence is TGTGCCAGCAGCTTAGGAAGGGCTGAGCAGTTCTTC. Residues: CASSLGRAEQFF.

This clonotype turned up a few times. CDR3 amino acids: CASGKTGWDTEAFF. CDR3 bases: TGTGCCAGCGGAAAGACAGGGTGGGACACTGAAGCTTTCTTT. This rearrangement joins TRBV11-2 to TRBJ1-1; 7 positions match TRBD1. Germline V gene sequence: CDR1 SGHAT, CDR2 FQNNGV. Losses at the gene ends were 8 bases for V and 3 bases for J; bases not matched to a gene: 9. The CDR3 sequence is 14 residues long.

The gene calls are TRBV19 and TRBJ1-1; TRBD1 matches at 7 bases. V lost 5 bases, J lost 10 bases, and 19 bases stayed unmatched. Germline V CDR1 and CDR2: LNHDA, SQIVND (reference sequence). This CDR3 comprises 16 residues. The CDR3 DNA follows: TGTGCCAGTAGTTTACGGTCGGGACAGTCTCTTCCTGGAGCTTTCTTT. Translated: CASSLRSGQSLPGAFF.

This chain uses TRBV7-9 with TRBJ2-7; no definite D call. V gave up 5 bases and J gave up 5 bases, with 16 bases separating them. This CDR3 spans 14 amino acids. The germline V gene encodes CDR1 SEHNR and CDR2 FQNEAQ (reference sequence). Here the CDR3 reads CASSPPNSWHEQYF. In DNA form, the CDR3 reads TGTGCCAGCAGCCCTCCCAATTCTTGGCACGAGCAGTACTTC.

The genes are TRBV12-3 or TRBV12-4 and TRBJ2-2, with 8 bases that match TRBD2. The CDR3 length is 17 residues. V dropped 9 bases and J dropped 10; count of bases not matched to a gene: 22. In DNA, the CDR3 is TGTGCCAGTATCTATTGGGCCGGCGGGGGGACCCCGCCGGAGCTGTTTTTT. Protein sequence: CASIYWAGGGTPPELFF.

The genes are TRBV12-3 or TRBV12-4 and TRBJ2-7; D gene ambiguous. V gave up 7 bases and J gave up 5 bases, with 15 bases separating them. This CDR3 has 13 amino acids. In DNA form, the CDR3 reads TGTGCCAGCACCTGGGGTCCCAGTGACGAGCAGTACTTC. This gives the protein CASTWGPSDEQYF.

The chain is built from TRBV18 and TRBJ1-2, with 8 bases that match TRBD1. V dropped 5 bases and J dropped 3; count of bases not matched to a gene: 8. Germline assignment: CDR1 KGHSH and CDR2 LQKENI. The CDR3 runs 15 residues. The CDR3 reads CASSTTGESDYGYTF. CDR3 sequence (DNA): TGTGCCAGCTCAACGACAGGGGAGAGCGACTATGGCTACACCTTC.

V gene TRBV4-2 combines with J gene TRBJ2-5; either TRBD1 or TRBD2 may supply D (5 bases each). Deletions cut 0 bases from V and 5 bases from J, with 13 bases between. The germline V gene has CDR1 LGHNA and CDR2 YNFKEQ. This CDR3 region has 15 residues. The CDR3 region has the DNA TGTGCCAGCAGCCAAGATGGGGGTTTCGGCGAGACCCAGTACTTC. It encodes CASSQDGGFGETQYF.

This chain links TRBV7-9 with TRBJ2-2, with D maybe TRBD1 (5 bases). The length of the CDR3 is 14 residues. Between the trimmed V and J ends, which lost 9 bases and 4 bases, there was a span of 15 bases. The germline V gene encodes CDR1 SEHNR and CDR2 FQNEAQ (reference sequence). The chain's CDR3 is CARHIQGATGELFF. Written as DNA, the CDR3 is TGTGCCAGACACATTCAAGGGGCCACCGGGGAGCTGTTTTTT.

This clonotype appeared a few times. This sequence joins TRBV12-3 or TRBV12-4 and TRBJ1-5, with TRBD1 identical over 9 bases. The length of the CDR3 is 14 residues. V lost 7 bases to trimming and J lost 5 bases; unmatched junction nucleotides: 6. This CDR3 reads CASISDRGDQPQHF. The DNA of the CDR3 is TGTGCCAGCATTTCGGACAGGGGAGATCAGCCCCAGCATTTT.

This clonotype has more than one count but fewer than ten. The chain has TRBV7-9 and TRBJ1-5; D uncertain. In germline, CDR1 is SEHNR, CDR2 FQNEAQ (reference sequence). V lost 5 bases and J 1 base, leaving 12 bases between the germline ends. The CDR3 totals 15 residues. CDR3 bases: TGTGCCAGCAGCCCAGGAAGGGCGAGCAATCAGCCCCAGCATTTT. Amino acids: CASSPGRASNQPQHF.

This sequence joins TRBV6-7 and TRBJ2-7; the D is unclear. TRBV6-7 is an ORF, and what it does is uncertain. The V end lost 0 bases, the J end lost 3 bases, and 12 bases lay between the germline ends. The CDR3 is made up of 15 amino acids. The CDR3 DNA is TGTGCCAGCAGTTACTCACCTGACGGGTACTACGAGCAGTACGTC. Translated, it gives CASSYSPDGYYEQYV.

DNA for the CDR3: TGTGCCAGCGGCCAAGGGGGGACAGGGGACCGGTACGAGCAGTACGTC. Amino acids: CASGQGGTGDRYEQYV. The chain uses TRBV6-2 or TRBV6-3 and TRBJ2-7; 10 bases fit TRBD1. The V gene end was trimmed by 8 bases and the J gene end by 4 bases; junction bases not matched to a gene: 14. The CDR3 runs 16 residues. Germline values: CDR1 MNHEY, CDR2 SVGEGT.

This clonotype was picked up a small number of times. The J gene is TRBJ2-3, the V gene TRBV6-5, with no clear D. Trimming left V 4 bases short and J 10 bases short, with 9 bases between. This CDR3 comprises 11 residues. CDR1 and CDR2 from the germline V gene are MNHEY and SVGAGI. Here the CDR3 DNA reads TGTGCCAGCAGTTTAGGATACGCGCAGTATTTT. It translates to CASSLGYAQYF.

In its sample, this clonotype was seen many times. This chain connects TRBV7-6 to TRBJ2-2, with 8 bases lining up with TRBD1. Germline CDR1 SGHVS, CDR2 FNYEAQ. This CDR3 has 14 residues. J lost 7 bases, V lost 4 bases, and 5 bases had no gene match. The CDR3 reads CASSSSGGSGELFF. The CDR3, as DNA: TGTGCCAGCAGCTCTTCAGGGGGCAGCGGGGAGCTGTTTTTT.

In nucleotides, the CDR3 is TGTGCCAGCACCCGGGGGGGAAATGAGCAGTTCTTC. Translated, it gives CASTRGGNEQFF. The chain is built from TRBV7-6 and TRBJ2-1; 8 positions match TRBD2. The CDR3 length is 12 residues. Germline CDR1 is SGHVS and CDR2 is FNYEAQ. Trimming took 7 bases from V and 7 from J; bases not matched to a gene: 3.

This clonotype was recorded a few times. CDR3 DNA sequence: TGTGCCAGCACTCTTAGGCAGGGGGCCTTTGAGCCCCAGCATTTT. It encodes CASTLRQGAFEPQHF. The J gene is TRBJ1-5, the V gene TRBV6-1; 8 bases agree with TRBD1. J gave up 8 bases and V 7 bases, and 13 bases lay outside the gene matches. Germline CDR1 MNHNS, CDR2 SASEGT. The CDR3 runs to 15 residues.

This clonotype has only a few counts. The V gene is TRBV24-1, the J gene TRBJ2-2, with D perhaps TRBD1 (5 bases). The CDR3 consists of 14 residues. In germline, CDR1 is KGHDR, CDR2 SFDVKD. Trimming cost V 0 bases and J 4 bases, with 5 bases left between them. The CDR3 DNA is TGTGCCACCAGTGATTTGAGGGGCACCGGGGAGCTGTTTTTT. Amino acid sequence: CATSDLRGTGELFF.

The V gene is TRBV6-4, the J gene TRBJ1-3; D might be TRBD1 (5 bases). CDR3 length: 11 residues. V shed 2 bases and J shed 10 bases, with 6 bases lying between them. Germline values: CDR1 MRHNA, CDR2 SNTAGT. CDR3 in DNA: TGTGCCAGCAGTGACGGGGGGACCATATATTTT. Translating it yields CASSDGGTIYF.

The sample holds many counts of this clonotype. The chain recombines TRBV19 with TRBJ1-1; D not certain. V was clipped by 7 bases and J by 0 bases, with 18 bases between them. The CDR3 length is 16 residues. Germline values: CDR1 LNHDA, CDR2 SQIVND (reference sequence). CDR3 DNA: TGTGCCAGTACCGCGGACCTCTTTGAGTTGAACACTGAAGCTTTCTTT. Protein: CASTADLFELNTEAFF.